The sample holds a few counts of the clone carrying this T cell receptor (beta chain). Its antigen is unknown. The record originates from a study of blood T cells in healthy people across ages. Germline loops: CDR1 SGHVS, CDR2 FNYEAQ. V was cut by 3 bases and J by 5 bases, with 16 bases left in between. CDR3 length: 15 residues. Study-level points and caveats: Both naive CD4+ cell counts and diversity were greater in long-lived donors than in aged donors.

A sample-barcoded 5' primer and a J-beta primer mix were used in a second PCR of roughly 6 to 11 cycles. MiXCR was run by TCRdb on the 5' RACE reads, yielding one entry per CDR3 protein. The table lists about 800,000 distinct CDR3 sequences, 20% to 30% of them singletons, with roughly 3.5% in the top ten. The data also belong to a second study, concerning T cells of mothers and their children. That paper adds: Related mother-child pairs shared slightly more overlap than unrelated pairs, but the difference was non-significant.

Sample: blood. The chain uses TRBV7-6 and TRBJ2-5, with a weak D call TRBD1 (6 bases). The TCR comes from a boy aged 5 to 17 in good health. The CDR3 DNA is TGTGCCAGCAGCTTGGCATCGGACAGCCCGGAGACCCAGTACTTC. Translated, it gives CASSLASDSPETQYF.